This entry lists 29 T cell receptor beta chains sequenced from one sample in a study of blood T cell repertoires in COVID-19. Produced via immunoSEQ multiplex PCR; TCRdb's table is partial and in-frame only. Among roughly 30,000 clones, 90% to 95% were seen once, and the ten largest hold 3.7%. Sample: peripheral blood. These receptors came from a man aged 55 to 69 with acute or convalescent COVID-19.

V is TRBV21-1 and J is TRBJ1-2. TRBV21-1 is recorded as a pseudogene. The CDR3 contains 13 residues. The CDR3 nucleotides read TGTGCCCGCAGGCGATTTTCTAACTATGGCTACACCTTC. Encoded protein: CARRRFSNYGYTF.

J is TRBJ1-1 and V is TRBV28; TRBD1 is a possible D gene (5 bases). Trimming left V 4 bases short and J 7 bases short, with 16 bases between. Germline V lookup: CDR1 MDHEN, CDR2 SYDVKM. This CDR3 is 14 amino acids long. The DNA for the CDR3 is TGTGCCAGCAGTTATCCGGGGGGAGGCAGTGAAGCTTTCTTT. Its translation: CASSYPGGGSEAFF. The full variable domain, with the rest looked up from reference TRBV28 and TRBJ1-1, is DVKVTQSSRYLVKRTGEKVFLECVQDMDHENMFWYRQDPGLGLRLIYFSYDVKMKEKGDIPEGYSVSREKKERFSLILESASTNQTSMYLCASSYPGGGSEAFFGQGTRLTVV.

The chain carries TRBV18 and TRBJ2-1; the D is unclear. CDR1 is KGHSH, CDR2 LQKENI, per germline. This CDR3 is 18 amino acids long. V lost 5 bases, J lost 4 bases, and 24 bases lay in between. The DNA of the CDR3 is TGTGCCAGCTCATTAGTAGGTTCTGCGGCGGAGCAATACAATGAGCAGTTCTTC. Protein product: CASSLVGSAAEQYNEQFF. The full variable domain, with the rest looked up from reference TRBV18 and TRBJ2-1, is NAGVMQNPRHLVRRRGQEARLRCSPMKGHSHVYWYRQLPEEGLKFMVYLQKENIIDESGMPKERFSAEFPKEGPSILRIQQVVRGDSAAYFCASSLVGSAAEQYNEQFFGPGTRLTVL.

This clone came up once. V usage is TRBV7-3 and J usage is TRBJ2-7; D may be TRBD2 (6 bases). Germline CDR1 and CDR2: SGHTA and FQGTGA. V shed 3 bases and J shed 0 bases, with 18 bases lying between them. The CDR3 totals 17 residues. The CDR3 sequence is CASSLTSLADPSYEQYF. The CDR3 DNA reads TGTGCCAGCAGCTTGACTAGTTTGGCGGATCCCTCCTACGAGCAGTACTTC.

The J gene is TRBJ1-1, the V gene TRBV14; a possible D gene is TRBD1 (5 bases). The V and J ends lost 4 bases and 7 bases respectively, with 22 bases between them. Germline V gene data show CDR1 as SGHDN and CDR2 as FVKESK. This CDR3 is built from 16 residues. CDR3 sequence (DNA): TGTGCCAGCAGCCGCCTCTGGCCGGGAGGGGTTGGTGAAGCTTTCTTT. Encoded protein: CASSRLWPGGVGEAFF.

The J gene is TRBJ1-5, the V gene TRBV6-6; tentative D call: TRBD1 (5 bases). Trimming stripped 2 bases from V and 0 bases from J, with 11 bases between. The germline gives CDR1 MNHNY, CDR2 SVGAGI (reference sequence). This CDR3 is 16 amino acids long. The CDR3 spells CASSYGRGYSNQPQHF. The DNA of the CDR3 is TGTGCCAGCAGTTACGGGAGGGGTTATAGCAATCAGCCCCAGCATTTT.

V is TRBV19 and J is TRBJ1-1, with 7 bases fitting TRBD1. Germline V lookup: CDR1 LNHDA, CDR2 SQIVND (reference sequence). Losses at the gene ends were 5 bases for V and 0 bases for J; bases not matched to a gene: 6. This CDR3 is 15 amino acids long. In DNA, the CDR3 is TGTGCCAGTAGTCAAAGGACAGGTTTGAACACTGAAGCTTTCTTT. This codes for CASSQRTGLNTEAFF. Using reference TRBV19 and TRBJ1-1 for the parts outside the CDR3, the full variable domain is DGGITQSPKYLFRKEGQNVTLSCEQNLNHDAMYWYRQDPGQGLRLIYYSQIVNDFQKGDIAEGYSVSREKKESFPLTVTSAQKNPTAFYLCASSQRTGLNTEAFFGQGTRLTVV.

This chain uses TRBV19 with TRBJ2-6; no clear D gene. The CDR3 contains 14 residues. Germline V gene sequence: CDR1 LNHDA, CDR2 SQIVND (reference sequence). V dropped 5 bases and J dropped 1 base, with 6 bases sitting between them. This CDR3 reads CASSLRSGANVLTF. In DNA, the CDR3 is TGTGCCAGTAGTCTCCGGTCTGGGGCCAACGTCCTGACTTTC.

The V gene is TRBV6-4, the J gene TRBJ2-2; TRBD2 aligns across 10 bases. CDR3 length: 20 residues. The V segment lost 8 bases and the J segment 5 bases; nucleotides outside the gene matches: 23. CDR1 MRHNA and CDR2 SNTAGT come from the germline V gene. Here the CDR3 DNA reads TGTGCCAGCTCGCACACCATCCGACAGGCCACTAGCGGGACTACCGGGGAGCTGTTTTTT. This translates into CASSHTIRQATSGTTGELFF.

The chain carries TRBV6-6 and TRBJ1-1, with D hard to call. This CDR3 comprises 13 residues. Trimming stripped 11 bases from V and 8 bases from J, with 21 bases between. Per germline, CDR1 MNHNY and CDR2 SVGAGI (reference sequence). The CDR3 loop is CASVEGSRREAFF. In DNA, the CDR3 is TGTGCCTCCGTGGAGGGCAGTCGGAGGGAAGCTTTCTTT.

The chain links TRBV4-2 to TRBJ2-4; a weak D match, TRBD1 (6 bases). V shed 5 bases and J shed 0 bases, with 20 bases lying between them. The CDR3 runs to 18 residues. The germline CDR1 and CDR2 sequences are LGHNA and YNFKEQ. The CDR3 DNA sequence: TGTGCCAGCAGCTTAGGGGGTTCGGGACGGGTAGCCAAAAACATTCAGTACTTC. Translated, it gives CASSLGGSGRVAKNIQYF.

This clone was recorded once. The V and J genes are TRBV9 and TRBJ1-6; TRBD1 aligns across 7 bases. Trimming took 3 bases from V and 4 from J; bases not matched to a gene: 13. Germline CDR1 is SGDLS and CDR2 is YYNGEE. The CDR3 consists of 18 residues. CDR3 amino acids: CASSGGQGGHGYNSPLHF. DNA of the CDR3: TGTGCCAGCAGCGGAGGTCAAGGGGGCCACGGGTATAATTCACCCCTCCACTTT.

The chain carries TRBV28 and TRBJ1-3; a weak D match, TRBD1 (5 bases). Per the germline V gene, CDR1 is MDHEN and CDR2 is SYDVKM. The CDR3 is made up of 14 amino acids. The V and J ends lost 4 bases and 4 bases respectively, with 11 bases between them. The CDR3 nucleotides read TGTGCCAGCAGTTCAGGGTTCCAGGGAAACACCATATATTTT. It specifies CASSSGFQGNTIYF.

This chain uses TRBV7-8 with TRBJ2-7; 9 bases fit TRBD1. J gave up 0 bases and V 4 bases, and 4 bases lay outside the gene matches. The CDR3 spans 15 residues. The V gene's germline CDR1 is SGHVS and CDR2 FQNEAQ. DNA of the CDR3: TGTGCCAGCAGCTGGGGGACAGGGAACTCCTACGAGCAGTACGTC. Protein product: CASSWGTGNSYEQYV.

The CDR3: CASSLRERETQYF. The CDR3 DNA is TGCGCCAGCAGCTTACGGGAGCGAGAGACCCAGTACTTC. The rearrangement links TRBV5-1 to TRBJ2-5; perhaps TRBD2 as D (6 bases). Germline assignment: CDR1 SGHRS and CDR2 YFSETQ. The CDR3 runs to 13 residues. Deletions cut 2 bases from V and 4 bases from J, with 9 bases between. Drawing the rest from reference TRBV5-1 and TRBJ2-5, the complete variable domain is KAGVTQTPRYLIKTRGQQVTLSCSPISGHRSVSWYQQTPGQGLQFLFEYFSETQRNKGNFPGRFSGRQFSNSRSEMNVSTLELGDSALYLCASSLRERETQYFGPGTRLLVL.

The chain combines TRBV2 with TRBJ2-7; TRBD2 matches at 12 bases. Germline lookup yields CDR1 SNHLY and CDR2 FYNNEI. The CDR3 has 16 amino acids. Unmatched junction bases numbered 6, after V lost 4 bases and J lost 2 bases. CDR3 DNA sequence: TGTGCCAGCAGTGGGGGGACTAGCGGGCGGACCTACGAGCAGTACTTC. This gives the protein CASSGGTSGRTYEQYF.

This sequence joins TRBV19 and TRBJ1-3; a possible D gene is TRBD1 (6 bases). V lost 7 bases, J lost 2 bases, and 12 bases lay in between. Germline CDR1 reads LNHDA; CDR2 reads SQIVND (reference sequence). There are 14 residues in the CDR3. Here the CDR3 reads CASNKKGAGNTIYF. The CDR3 DNA sequence: TGTGCCAGTAACAAGAAGGGGGCTGGAAACACCATATATTTT.

The chain combines TRBV19 with TRBJ2-1; TRBD1 matches at 10 bases. The J segment lost 9 bases and the V segment lost 3 bases, leaving 5 bases of the junction unmatched. Germline V lookup: CDR1 LNHDA, CDR2 SQIVND (reference sequence). There are 14 residues in the CDR3. The CDR3 DNA reads as TGTGCCAGTAGTATGGGGACAGGGGCAGTTGAGCAGTTCTTC. Translation gives CASSMGTGAVEQFF. The full variable domain, its missing parts supplied by reference TRBV19 and TRBJ2-1, is DGGITQSPKYLFRKEGQNVTLSCEQNLNHDAMYWYRQDPGQGLRLIYYSQIVNDFQKGDIAEGYSVSREKKESFPLTVTSAQKNPTAFYLCASSMGTGAVEQFFGPGTRLTVL.

This chain connects TRBV5-5 to TRBJ1-1, with 9 bases identical to TRBD1. Per germline, CDR1 SGHKS and CDR2 YYEKEE (reference sequence). The CDR3 runs to 14 residues. V dropped 2 bases and J dropped 7; count of bases not matched to a gene: 6. The CDR3 DNA reads as TGTGCCAGCAGCTTCCTGGACAGGGGAGTTGAAGCTTTCTTT. This sequence encodes CASSFLDRGVEAFF.

The rearrangement links TRBV30 to TRBJ1-5, with TRBD1 matching over 7 bases. This CDR3 is 16 amino acids long. The V and J ends lost 5 bases and 0 bases, in that order; junction bases with no gene match: 10. The germline V gene has CDR1 GTSNPN and CDR2 SVGIG (reference sequence). CDR3 in amino acids: CAWSSGQRISNQPQHF. CDR3 bases: TGTGCCTGGTCCTCGGGACAGAGGATTAGCAATCAGCCCCAGCATTTT. Using reference TRBV30 and TRBJ1-5 for the parts outside the CDR3, the full variable domain is SQTIHQWPATLVQPVGSPLSLECTVEGTSNPNLYWYRQAAGRGLQLLFYSVGIGQISSEVPQNLSASRPQDRQFILSSKKLLLSDSGFYLCAWSSGQRISNQPQHFGDGTRLSIL.

The gene calls are TRBV11-3 and TRBJ2-7; 12 nucleotides align to TRBD2. The CDR3 loop spans 17 amino acids. J lost 6 bases, V lost 5 bases, and 14 bases had no gene match. Germline-derived CDR1 and CDR2 are SGHNT and YENEEA. CDR3 bases: TGTGCCAGCAGCCGATCGGGACTAGCGGGCGGTGCGGGCGAGCAGTACTTC. This gives the protein CASSRSGLAGGAGEQYF.

V and J are TRBV7-3 and TRBJ2-2; D perhaps matches TRBD1 (5 bases). Germline V gene data show CDR1 as SGHTA and CDR2 as FQGTGA. Trimming pared 4 bases from V and 2 bases from J, leaving 14 bases between. The CDR3 consists of 16 residues. This CDR3 reads CASSSQSTVNTGELFF. CDR3 nucleotides: TGTGCCAGCAGCTCCCAATCGACAGTTAACACCGGGGAGCTGTTTTTT.

The genes are TRBV6-6 and TRBJ2-5; D perhaps matches TRBD1 (6 bases). The CDR3 runs to 14 residues. V lost 4 bases and J 2 bases, leaving 11 bases between the germline ends. CDR1 MNHNY and CDR2 SVGAGI come from the germline V gene (reference sequence). CDR3: CASSSPQGQETQYF. The CDR3 DNA reads as TGTGCCAGCAGTTCCCCACAGGGACAAGAGACCCAGTACTTC.

The V call is TRBV19, the J call TRBJ2-5; D unclear. The V and J ends lost 3 bases and 5 bases respectively, with 10 bases between them. Germline assignment: CDR1 LNHDA and CDR2 SQIVND (reference sequence). The CDR3 runs to 13 residues. CDR3 nucleotide sequence: TGTGCCAGTAGTATCCAGGCTGGGGAGACCCAGTACTTC. Translating it yields CASSIQAGETQYF.

The genes are TRBV7-9 and TRBJ2-2, with a weak D call TRBD1 (6 bases). V dropped 3 bases and J dropped 1 base, with 9 bases sitting between them. Per germline, CDR1 SEHNR and CDR2 FQNEAQ (reference sequence). The CDR3 covers 15 residues. CDR3 sequence (DNA): TGTGCCAGCAGCTTCCGGACAGAGAACACCGGGGAGCTGTTTTTT. This sequence encodes CASSFRTENTGELFF.

The chain has TRBV5-1 and TRBJ2-3, with D possibly being TRBD1 (5 bases). V was clipped by 0 bases and J by 2 bases, with 13 bases between them. Germline V gene sequence: CDR1 SGHRS, CDR2 YFSETQ. The CDR3 loop spans 16 amino acids. CDR3 nucleotide sequence: TGCGCCAGCAGCTTGGGATCCAAGACAGTCACAGATACGCAGTATTTT. Residues: CASSLGSKTVTDTQYF. Together with reference TRBV5-1 and TRBJ2-3, the CDR3 gives the full variable domain: KAGVTQTPRYLIKTRGQQVTLSCSPISGHRSVSWYQQTPGQGLQFLFEYFSETQRNKGNFPGRFSGRQFSNSRSEMNVSTLELGDSALYLCASSLGSKTVTDTQYFGPGTRLTVL.

This clone was observed once. The J gene is TRBJ2-2, the V gene TRBV14; 7 positions match TRBD1. The V segment lost 6 bases and the J segment 2 bases; nucleotides outside the gene matches: 6. The CDR3 has 15 residues. Germline V gene data show CDR1 as SGHDN and CDR2 as FVKESK. The CDR3 coding sequence is TGTGCCAGCAGTCGAGGGACAGCTAACACCGGGGAGCTGTTTTTT. It encodes CASSRGTANTGELFF.

The chain joins TRBV27 to TRBJ1-2, with D hard to call. Germline lookup yields CDR1 MNHEY and CDR2 SMNVEV (reference sequence). This CDR3 contains 17 residues. Deletions cut 4 bases from V and 0 bases from J, with 18 bases between. CDR3 region: CASSSPTRGGANYGYTF. Written as DNA, the CDR3 is TGTGCCAGCAGTTCCCCAACTCGGGGTGGAGCTAACTATGGCTACACCTTC.

The genes are TRBV7-2 and TRBJ2-1; a weak D match, TRBD2 (6 bases). Germline V lookup: CDR1 SGHTA, CDR2 FQGNSA. The V end lost 4 bases, the J end lost 10 bases, and 20 bases lay between the germline ends. The CDR3 sequence is 15 residues long. The CDR3 sequence: CASSSRELVVWEQFF. As DNA, the CDR3 is TGTGCCAGCAGCTCCCGGGAGCTGGTGGTCTGGGAGCAGTTCTTC.